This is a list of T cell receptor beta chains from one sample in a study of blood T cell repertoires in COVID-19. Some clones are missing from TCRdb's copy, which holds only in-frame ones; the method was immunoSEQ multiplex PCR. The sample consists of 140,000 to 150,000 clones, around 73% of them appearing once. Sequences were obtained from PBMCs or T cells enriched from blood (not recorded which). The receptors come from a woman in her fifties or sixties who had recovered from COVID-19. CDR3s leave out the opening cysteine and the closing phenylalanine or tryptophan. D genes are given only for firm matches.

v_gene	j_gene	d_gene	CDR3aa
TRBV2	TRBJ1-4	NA	ASRVDWSGNEKLF
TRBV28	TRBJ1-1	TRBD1	ASSLFRTGGLNTEAF
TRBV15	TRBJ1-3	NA	ATSRGTGGNTIY
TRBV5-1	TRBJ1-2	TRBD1	ASSYRGDGYT
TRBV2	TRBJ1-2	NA	ASRIQGANYGYT
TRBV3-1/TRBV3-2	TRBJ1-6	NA	ASSQGVPRNSPLH
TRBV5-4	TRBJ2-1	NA	ASNHRHRANEQF
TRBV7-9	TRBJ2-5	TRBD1	ASSLAIGTAQETQY
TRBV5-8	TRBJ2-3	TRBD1	AGGQADSADTQY
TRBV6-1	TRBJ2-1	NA	ASSDRRAGSYNEQF
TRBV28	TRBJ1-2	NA	ASSLFNVYRQGQANYGYT
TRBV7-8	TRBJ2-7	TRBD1	ASSPTGGPYEQY
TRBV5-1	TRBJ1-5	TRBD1	ASSSGTGGPNQPQH
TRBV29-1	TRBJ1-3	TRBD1	SVLGQGDGNTIY
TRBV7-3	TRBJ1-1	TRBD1	ASSLGTGLTEAF
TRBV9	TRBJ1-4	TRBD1	ASSVATGENEKLF
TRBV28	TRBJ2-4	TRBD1	ASSDPVQGANIQY
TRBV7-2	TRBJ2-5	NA	ASSFLEVRAGETQY
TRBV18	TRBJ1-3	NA	ASSPEIGGSGNTIY
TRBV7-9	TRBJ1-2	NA	ASSLEASNYGYT
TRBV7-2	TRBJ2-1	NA	ASSLVFMGGTVSGQF
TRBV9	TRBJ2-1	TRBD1	ASSGRQGLVSEQF
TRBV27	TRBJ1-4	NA	ASSLSRGNEKLF
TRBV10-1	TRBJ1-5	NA	ASSEDNNQPQH
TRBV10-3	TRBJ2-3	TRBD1	AIRGTAIDRNTQY
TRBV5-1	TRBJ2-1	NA	ASSLAGSSYNEQF
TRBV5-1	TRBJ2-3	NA	ASRELVTDTQY
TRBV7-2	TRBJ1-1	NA	ASSPPLLRGTEAF
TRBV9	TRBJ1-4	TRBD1	ASSADDRDQVGGNEKLF
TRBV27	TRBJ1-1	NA	ASSQWDKVTEAF
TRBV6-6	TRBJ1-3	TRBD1	ASSLDRGGNTIY
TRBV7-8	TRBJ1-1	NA	ASSADTNTEAF
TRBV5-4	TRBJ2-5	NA	ASSGSSTQY
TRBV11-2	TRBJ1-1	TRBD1	ASSLVTGANTEAF
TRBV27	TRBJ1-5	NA	ASSLSWKEGLLHQPQH
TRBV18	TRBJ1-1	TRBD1	ASSPGTGVDTEAF
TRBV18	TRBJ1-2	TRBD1	ASSPGQGTNYGYT